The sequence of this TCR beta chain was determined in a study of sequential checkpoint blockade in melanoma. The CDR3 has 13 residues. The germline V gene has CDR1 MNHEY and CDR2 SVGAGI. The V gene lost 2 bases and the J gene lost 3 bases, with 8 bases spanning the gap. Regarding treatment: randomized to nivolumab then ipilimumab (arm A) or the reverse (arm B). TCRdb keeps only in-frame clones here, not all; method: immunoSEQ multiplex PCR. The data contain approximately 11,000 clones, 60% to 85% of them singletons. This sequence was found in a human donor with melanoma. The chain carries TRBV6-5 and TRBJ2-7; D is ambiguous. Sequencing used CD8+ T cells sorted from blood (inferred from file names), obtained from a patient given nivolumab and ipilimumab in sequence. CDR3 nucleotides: TGTGCCAGCAGTTACGCGGAATACTACGAGCAGTACTTC. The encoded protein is CASSYAEYYEQYF.